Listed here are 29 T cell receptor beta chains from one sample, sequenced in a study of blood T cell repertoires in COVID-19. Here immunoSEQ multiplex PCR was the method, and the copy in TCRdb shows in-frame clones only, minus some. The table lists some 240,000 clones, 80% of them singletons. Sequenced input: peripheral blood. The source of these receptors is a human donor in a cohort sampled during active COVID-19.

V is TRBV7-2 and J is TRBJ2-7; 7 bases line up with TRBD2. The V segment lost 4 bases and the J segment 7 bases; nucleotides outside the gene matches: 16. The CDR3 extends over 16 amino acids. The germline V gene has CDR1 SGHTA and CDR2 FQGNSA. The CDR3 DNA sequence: TGTGCCAGCAGCTCCCCGACTATCCCGAGGACTAGGGAGCAGTACTTC. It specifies CASSSPTIPRTREQYF.

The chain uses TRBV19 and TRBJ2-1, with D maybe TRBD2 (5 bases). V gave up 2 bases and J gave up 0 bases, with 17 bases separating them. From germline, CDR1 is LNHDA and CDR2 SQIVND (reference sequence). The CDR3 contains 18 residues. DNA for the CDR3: TGTGCCAGTAGTATAAGGGAGTGGCGGACCAGCTCCTACAATGAGCAGTTCTTC. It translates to CASSIREWRTSSYNEQFF.

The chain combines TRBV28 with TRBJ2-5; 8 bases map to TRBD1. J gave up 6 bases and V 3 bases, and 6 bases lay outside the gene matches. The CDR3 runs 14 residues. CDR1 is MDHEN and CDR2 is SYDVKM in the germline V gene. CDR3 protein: CASSLGTGGQTQYF. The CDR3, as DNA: TGTGCCAGCAGTTTGGGCACAGGGGGTCAGACCCAGTACTTC.

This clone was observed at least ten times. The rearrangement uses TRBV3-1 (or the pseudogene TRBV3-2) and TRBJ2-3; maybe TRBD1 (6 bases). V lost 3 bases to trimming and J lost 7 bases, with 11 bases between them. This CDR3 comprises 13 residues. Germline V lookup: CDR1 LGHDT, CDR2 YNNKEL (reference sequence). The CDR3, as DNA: TGTGCCAGCAGCCAGGGGACATCCAATACGCAGTATTTT. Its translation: CASSQGTSNTQYF.

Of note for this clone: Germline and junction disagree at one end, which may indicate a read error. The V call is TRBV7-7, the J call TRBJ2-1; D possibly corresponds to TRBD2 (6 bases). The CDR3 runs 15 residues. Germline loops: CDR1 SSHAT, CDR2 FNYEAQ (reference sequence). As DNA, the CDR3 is TGTGCTAGCAGCTCCGGCGGGACCCCGCCCAATGAGCAGTTCTTC. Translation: CASSSGGTPPNEQFF.

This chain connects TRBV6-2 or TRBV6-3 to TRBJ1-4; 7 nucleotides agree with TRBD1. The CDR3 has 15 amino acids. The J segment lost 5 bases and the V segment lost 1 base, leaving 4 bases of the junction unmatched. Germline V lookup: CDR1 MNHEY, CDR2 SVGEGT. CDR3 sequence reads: CASSYWGQQNEKLFF. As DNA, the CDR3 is TGTGCCAGCAGTTACTGGGGACAGCAAAATGAAAAACTGTTTTTT.

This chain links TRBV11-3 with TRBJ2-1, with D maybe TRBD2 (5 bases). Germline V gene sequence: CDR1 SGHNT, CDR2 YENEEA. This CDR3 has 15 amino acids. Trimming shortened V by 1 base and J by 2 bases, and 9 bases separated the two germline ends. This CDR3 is CASSLVAGAYNEQFF. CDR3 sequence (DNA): TGTGCCAGCAGCTTAGTTGCCGGGGCCTACAATGAGCAGTTCTTC.

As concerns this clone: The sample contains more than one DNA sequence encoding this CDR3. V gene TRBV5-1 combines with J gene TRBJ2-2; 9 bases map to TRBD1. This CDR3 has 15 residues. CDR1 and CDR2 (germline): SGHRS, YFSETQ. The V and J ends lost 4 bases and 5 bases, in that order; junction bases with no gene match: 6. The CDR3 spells CASSLGTGRTGELFF. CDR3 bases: TGCGCCAGCAGCCTAGGGACAGGGAGAACCGGGGAGCTGTTTTTT. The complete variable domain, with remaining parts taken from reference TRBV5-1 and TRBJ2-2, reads KAGVTQTPRYLIKTRGQQVTLSCSPISGHRSVSWYQQTPGQGLQFLFEYFSETQRNKGNFPGRFSGRQFSNSRSEMNVSTLELGDSALYLCASSLGTGRTGELFFGEGSRLTVL.

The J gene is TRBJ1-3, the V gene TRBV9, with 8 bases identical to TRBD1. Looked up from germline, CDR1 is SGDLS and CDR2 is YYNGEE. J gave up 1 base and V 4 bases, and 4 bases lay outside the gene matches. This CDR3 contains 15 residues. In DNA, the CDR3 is TGTGCCAGCAGCCCGGGACAGGTATCTGGAAACACCATATATTTT. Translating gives CASSPGQVSGNTIYF.

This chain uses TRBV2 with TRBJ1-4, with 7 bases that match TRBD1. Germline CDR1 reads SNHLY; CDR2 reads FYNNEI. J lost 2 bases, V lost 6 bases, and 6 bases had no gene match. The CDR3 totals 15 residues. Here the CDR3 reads CASRVDRATNEKLFF. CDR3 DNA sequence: TGTGCCAGCAGAGTCGACAGGGCGACTAATGAAAAACTGTTTTTT.

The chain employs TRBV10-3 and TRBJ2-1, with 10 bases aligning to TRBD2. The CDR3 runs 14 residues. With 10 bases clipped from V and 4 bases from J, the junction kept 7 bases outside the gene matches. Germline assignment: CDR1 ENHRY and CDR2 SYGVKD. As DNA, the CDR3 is TGTGCCAGCAGCACTAGCGGGACATACAATGAGCAGTTCTTC. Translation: CASSTSGTYNEQFF.

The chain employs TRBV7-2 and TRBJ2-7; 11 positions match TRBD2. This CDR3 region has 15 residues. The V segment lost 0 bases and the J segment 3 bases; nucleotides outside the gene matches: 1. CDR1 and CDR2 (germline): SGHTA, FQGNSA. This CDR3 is CASSLALAGGYEQYF. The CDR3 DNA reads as TGTGCCAGCAGCTTAGCGCTAGCGGGGGGCTACGAGCAGTACTTC.

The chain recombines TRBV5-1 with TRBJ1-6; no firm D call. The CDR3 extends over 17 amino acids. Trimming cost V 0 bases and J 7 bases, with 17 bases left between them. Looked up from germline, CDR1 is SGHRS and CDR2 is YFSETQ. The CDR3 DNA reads TGCGCCAGCAGCTTGGGTGCAAGCCCAACGGGAAATTCACCCCTCCACTTT. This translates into CASSLGASPTGNSPLHF.

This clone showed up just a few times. CDR3: CASRDIQGLSSNQPQHF. CDR3 in DNA: TGTGCCAGCAGGGATATCCAGGGTTTAAGCAGCAATCAGCCCCAGCATTTT. The chain has TRBV28 and TRBJ1-5, with D possibly matching TRBD1 (5 bases). This CDR3 is built from 17 residues. Germline CDR1 and CDR2: MDHEN and SYDVKM. Trimming stripped 6 bases from V and 1 base from J, with 19 bases between.

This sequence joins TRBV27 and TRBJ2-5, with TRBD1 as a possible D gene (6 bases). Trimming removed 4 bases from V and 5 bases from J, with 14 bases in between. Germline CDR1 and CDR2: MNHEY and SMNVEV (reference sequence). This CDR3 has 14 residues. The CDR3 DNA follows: TGTGCCAGCAGTTCTCTGGGACAAGAGGAGACCCAGTACTTC. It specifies CASSSLGQEETQYF.

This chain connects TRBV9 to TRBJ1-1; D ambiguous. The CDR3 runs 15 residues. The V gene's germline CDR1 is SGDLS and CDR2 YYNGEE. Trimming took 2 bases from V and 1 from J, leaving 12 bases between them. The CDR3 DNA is TGTGCCAGCAGCGTTCGGCCGGGATCGAACACTGAAGCTTTCTTT. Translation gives CASSVRPGSNTEAFF.

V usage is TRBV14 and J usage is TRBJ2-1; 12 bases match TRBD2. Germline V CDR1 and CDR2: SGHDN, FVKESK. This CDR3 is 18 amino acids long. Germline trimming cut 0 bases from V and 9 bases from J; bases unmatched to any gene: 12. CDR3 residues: CASSQELGRTSGDREQFF. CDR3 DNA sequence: TGTGCCAGCAGCCAAGAGTTGGGGAGGACTAGCGGGGATCGTGAGCAGTTCTTC.

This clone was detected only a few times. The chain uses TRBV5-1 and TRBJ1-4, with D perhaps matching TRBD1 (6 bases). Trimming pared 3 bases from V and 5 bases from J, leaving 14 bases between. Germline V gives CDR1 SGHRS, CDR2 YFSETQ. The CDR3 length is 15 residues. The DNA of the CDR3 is TGCGCCAGCAGCTCCCCTACAGGGCGGAATGAAAAACTGTTTTTT. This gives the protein CASSSPTGRNEKLFF.

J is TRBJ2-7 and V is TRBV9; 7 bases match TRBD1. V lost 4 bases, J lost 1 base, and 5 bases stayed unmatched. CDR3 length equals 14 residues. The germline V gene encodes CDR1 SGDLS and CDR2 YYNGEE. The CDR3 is CASSPEDRSYEQYF. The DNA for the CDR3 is TGTGCCAGCAGCCCTGAGGACAGGTCCTACGAGCAGTACTTC.

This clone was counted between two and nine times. CDR3 nucleotides: TGTGCCAGCAGTCCTGACGGGACAGGGAGGTTTGGCTACACCTTC. Its protein product is CASSPDGTGRFGYTF. The chain employs TRBV6-5 and TRBJ1-2, with TRBD1 matching over 9 bases. This CDR3 has 15 residues. Germline trimming cut 5 bases from V and 7 bases from J; bases unmatched to any gene: 11. Germline V lookup: CDR1 MNHEY, CDR2 SVGAGI.

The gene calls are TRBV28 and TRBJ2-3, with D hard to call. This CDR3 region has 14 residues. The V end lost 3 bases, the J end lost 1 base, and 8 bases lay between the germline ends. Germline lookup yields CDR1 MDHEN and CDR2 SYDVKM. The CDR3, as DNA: TGTGCCAGCAGTTTTTCCCCCGGCACAGATACGCAGTATTTT. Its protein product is CASSFSPGTDTQYF.

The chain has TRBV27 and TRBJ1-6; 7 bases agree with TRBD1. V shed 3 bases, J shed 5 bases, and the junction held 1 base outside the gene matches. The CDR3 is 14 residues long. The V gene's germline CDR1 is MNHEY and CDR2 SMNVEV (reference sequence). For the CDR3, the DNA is TGTGCCAGCAGTTTCGGGACAGATAATTCACCCCTCCACTTT. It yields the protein CASSFGTDNSPLHF.

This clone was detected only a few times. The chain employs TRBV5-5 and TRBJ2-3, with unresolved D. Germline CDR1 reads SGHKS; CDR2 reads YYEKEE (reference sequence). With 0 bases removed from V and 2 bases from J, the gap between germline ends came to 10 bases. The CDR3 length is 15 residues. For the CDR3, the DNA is TGTGCCAGCAGCTTGGATCTCGCGTCCACAGATACGCAGTATTTT. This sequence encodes CASSLDLASTDTQYF.

Written as DNA, the CDR3 is TGTGCCAGCAGTCTGGACAGGGGTAAGTATGGCTACACCTTC. Translating gives CASSLDRGKYGYTF. V and J are TRBV28 and TRBJ1-2; 9 bases match TRBD1. The CDR3 extends over 14 amino acids. Germline V gene lookup returns CDR1 MDHEN and CDR2 SYDVKM. V gave up 5 bases and J gave up 5 bases; unmatched junction bases: 6.

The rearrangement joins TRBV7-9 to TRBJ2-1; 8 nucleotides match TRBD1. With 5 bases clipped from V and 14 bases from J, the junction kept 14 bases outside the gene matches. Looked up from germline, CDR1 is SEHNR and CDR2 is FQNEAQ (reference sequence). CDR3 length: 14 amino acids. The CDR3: CASSREYRTGYEFF. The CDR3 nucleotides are TGTGCCAGCAGCCGCGAGTATAGGACAGGGTATGAGTTCTTC.

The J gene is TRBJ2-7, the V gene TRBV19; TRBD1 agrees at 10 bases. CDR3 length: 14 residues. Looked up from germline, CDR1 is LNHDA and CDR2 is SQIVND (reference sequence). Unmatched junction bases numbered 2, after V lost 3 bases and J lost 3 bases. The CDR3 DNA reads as TGTGCCAGTAGTATGGGACAGGGGTTCTACGAGCAGTACTTC. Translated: CASSMGQGFYEQYF. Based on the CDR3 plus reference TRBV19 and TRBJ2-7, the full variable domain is DGGITQSPKYLFRKEGQNVTLSCEQNLNHDAMYWYRQDPGQGLRLIYYSQIVNDFQKGDIAEGYSVSREKKESFPLTVTSAQKNPTAFYLCASSMGQGFYEQYFGPGTRLTVT.

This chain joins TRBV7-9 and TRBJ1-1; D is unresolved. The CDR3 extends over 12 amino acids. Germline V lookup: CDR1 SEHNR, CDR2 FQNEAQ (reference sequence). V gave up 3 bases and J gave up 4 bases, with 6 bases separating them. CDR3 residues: CASSLFSTEAFF. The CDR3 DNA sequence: TGTGCCAGCAGCTTGTTTAGCACTGAAGCTTTCTTT.

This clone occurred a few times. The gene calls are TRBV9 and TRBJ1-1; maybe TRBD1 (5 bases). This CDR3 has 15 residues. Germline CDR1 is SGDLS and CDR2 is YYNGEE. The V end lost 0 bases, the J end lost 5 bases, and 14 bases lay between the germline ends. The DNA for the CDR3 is TGTGCCAGCAGCGTAGAACCAGGGCTAGGTACTGAAGCTTTCTTT. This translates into CASSVEPGLGTEAFF.

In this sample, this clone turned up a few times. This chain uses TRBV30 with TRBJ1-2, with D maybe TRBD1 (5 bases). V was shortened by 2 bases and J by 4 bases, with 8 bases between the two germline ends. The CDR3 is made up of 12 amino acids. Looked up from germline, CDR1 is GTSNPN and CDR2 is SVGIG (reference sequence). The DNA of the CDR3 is TGTGCCTGGAGTTCCGACAGCTATGGCTACACCTTC. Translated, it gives CAWSSDSYGYTF.